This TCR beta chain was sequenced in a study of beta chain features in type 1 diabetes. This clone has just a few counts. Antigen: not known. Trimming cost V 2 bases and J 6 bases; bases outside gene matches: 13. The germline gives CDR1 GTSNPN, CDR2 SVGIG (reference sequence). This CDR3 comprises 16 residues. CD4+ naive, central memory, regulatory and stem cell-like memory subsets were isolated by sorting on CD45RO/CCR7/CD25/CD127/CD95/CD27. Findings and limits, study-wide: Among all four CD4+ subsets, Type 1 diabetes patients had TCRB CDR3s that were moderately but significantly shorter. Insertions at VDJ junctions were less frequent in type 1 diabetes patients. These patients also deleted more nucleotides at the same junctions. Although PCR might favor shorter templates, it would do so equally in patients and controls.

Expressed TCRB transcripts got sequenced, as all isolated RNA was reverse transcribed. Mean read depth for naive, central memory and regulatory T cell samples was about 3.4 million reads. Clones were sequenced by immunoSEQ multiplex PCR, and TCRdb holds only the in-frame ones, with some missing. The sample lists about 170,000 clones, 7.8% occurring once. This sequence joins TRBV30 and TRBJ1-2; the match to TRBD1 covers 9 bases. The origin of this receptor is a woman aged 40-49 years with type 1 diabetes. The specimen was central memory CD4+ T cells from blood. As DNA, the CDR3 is TGTGCCTGGAGTCAACATACAGGGGGCGCGATTGATGGCTACACCTTC. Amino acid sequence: CAWSQHTGGAIDGYTF. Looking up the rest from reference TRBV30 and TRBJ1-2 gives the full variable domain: SQTIHQWPATLVQPVGSPLSLECTVEGTSNPNLYWYRQAAGRGLQLLFYSVGIGQISSEVPQNLSASRPQDRQFILSSKKLLLSDSGFYLCAWSQHTGGAIDGYTFGSGTRLTVV.